Sequencing of this T cell receptor (beta chain) was carried out in a study of cytomegalovirus exposure and HLA in healthy donors. Both 60 Vbeta primers and 13 Jbeta primers went into the PCR. The assay was immunoSEQ multiplex PCR, and TCRdb's table has in-frame clones only and misses some. The sample has over 100,000 clones, around 77% seen once. Study outcomes and limitations: Researchers reported from a later analysis that most CMV-associated TCR beta chains appeared HLA-restricted.

For this clone: Its antigen is currently unknown.

The sequenced sample was PBMCs. The receptor was derived from a male donor in good health and CMV-seropositive.

The CDR3 loop is CASSPLGQQETQYF. CDR3 nucleotides: TGTGCCAGCAGTCCGTTGGGACAGCAAGAGACCCAGTACTTC. The chain is built from TRBV28 and TRBJ2-5; 7 nucleotides agree with TRBD1. Per the germline V gene, CDR1 is MDHEN and CDR2 is SYDVKM. The junction had 5 bases not matched to a gene; V was cut back by 5 bases and J by 2 bases. The CDR3 sequence is 14 residues long.